The present T cell receptor beta chain was sequenced within a study of T cell responses to AZD1222 COVID-19 vaccine. Overall study results and limits: Just a handful of AZD1222 recipients were seropositive at baseline.

Generated by immunoSEQ multiplex PCR, the TCRdb table keeps only in-frame clones and is missing some. Of approximately 160,000 clones detected, around 91% appear once; the ten largest clones hold 5%. About this clone itself: Its specificity is not known.

The source is an adult in good health. The specimen comprised peripheral blood, sampled on day 0 of AZD1222 vaccination.

The DNA of the CDR3 is TGTGCCAGCAGCTTAACCCAGAACACTGAAGCTTTCTTT. Amino acids: CASSLTQNTEAFF. This sequence joins TRBV7-8 and TRBJ1-1; no definite D call. V lost 2 bases and J 1 base, leaving 5 bases between the germline ends. CDR1 and CDR2 from the germline V gene are SGHVS and FQNEAQ. The CDR3 is made up of 13 amino acids.